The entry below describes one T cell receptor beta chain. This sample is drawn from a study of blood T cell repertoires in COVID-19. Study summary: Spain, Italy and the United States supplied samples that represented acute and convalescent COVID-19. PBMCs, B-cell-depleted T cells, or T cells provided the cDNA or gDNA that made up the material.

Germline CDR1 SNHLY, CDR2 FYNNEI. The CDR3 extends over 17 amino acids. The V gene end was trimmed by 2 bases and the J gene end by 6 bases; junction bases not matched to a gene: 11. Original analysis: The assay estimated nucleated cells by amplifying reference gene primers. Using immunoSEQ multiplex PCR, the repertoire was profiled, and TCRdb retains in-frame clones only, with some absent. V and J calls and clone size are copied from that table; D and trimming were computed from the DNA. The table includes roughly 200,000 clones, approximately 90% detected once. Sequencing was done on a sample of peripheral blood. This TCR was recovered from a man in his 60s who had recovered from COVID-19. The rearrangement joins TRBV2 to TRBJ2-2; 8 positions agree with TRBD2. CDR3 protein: CASSERERQRGSGELFF. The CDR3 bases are TGTGCCAGCAGTGAAAGGGAGCGACAGCGGGGGTCCGGGGAGCTGTTTTTT.